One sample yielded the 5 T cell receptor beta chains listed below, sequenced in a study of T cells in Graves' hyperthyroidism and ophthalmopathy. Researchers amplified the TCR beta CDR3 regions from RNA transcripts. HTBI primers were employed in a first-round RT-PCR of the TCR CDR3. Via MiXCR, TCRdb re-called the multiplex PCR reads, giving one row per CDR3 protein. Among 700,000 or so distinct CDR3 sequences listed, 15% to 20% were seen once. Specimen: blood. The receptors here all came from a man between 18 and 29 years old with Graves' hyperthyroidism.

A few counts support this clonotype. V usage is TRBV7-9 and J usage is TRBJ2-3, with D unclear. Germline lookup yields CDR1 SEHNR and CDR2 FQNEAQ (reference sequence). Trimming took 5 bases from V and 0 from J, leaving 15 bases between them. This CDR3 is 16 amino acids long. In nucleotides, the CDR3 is TGTGCCAGCAGCCCGGCTCGCGGAGAGAGCACAGATACGCAGTATTTT. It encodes CASSPARGESTDTQYF.

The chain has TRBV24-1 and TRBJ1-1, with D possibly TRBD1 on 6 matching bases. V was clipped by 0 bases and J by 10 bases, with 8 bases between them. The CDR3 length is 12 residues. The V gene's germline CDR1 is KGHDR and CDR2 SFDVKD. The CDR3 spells CATSDLEGVAFF. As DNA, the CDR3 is TGTGCCACCAGTGATTTGGAGGGGGTAGCTTTCTTT.

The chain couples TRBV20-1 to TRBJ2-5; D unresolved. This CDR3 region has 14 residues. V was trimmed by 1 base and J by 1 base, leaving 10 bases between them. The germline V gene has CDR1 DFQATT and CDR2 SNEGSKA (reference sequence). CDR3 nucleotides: TGCAGTGCTAGAGTCCCCAGGACCCAAGAGACCCAGTACTTC. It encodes CSARVPRTQETQYF.

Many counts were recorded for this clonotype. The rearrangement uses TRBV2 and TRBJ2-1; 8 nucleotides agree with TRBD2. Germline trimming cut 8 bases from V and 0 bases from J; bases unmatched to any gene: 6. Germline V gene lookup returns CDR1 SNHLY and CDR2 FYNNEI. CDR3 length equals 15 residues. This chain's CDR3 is CASGAGTSSYNEQFF. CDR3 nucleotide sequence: TGTGCCAGCGGCGCCGGGACTAGCTCCTACAATGAGCAGTTCTTC.

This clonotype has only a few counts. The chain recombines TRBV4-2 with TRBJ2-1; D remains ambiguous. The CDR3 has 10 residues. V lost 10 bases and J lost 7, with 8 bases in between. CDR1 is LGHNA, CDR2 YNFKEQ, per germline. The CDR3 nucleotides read TGTGCCACCGGCCAAAATGAGCAGTTCTTC. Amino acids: CATGQNEQFF.